One sample yielded the 21 T cell receptor beta chains listed below, sequenced in a study of response to subunit inactivated influenza vaccine. TCRdb reprocessed the RT-PCR reads via MiXCR and lists one record per CDR3 protein. The sample yields 650,000 to 800,000 distinct CDR3 sequences, about 18% seen once. Sequenced material: PBMCs from blood, taken around 5 days after vaccination. Source of these receptors: a man aged 50 or older who received an inactivated influenza vaccine.

The V and J genes are TRBV20-1 and TRBJ2-5, with D uncertain. Trimming removed 1 base at V and 3 bases at J, with 21 bases between. This CDR3 comprises 17 residues. Germline CDR1 reads DFQATT; CDR2 reads SNEGSKA (reference sequence). The CDR3 nucleotides read TGCAGTGCTAGAGCCGGTAGTGGCGAATCCCTGGAAGAGACCCAGTACTTC. Protein sequence: CSARAGSGESLEETQYF.

Worth noting for this clonotype: A much bigger clone sits one base away, suggesting this may be a read error. This chain links TRBV12-3 or TRBV12-4 with TRBJ2-3; possibly TRBD2 for D (5 bases). Deletions cut 6 bases from V and 6 bases from J, with 16 bases between. This CDR3 has 14 residues. In DNA, the CDR3 is TGTGCCAGCAGCCCCCGGCTAGCTCCCGATACGCAGTATTTT. It is translated as CASSPRLAPDTQYF.

This clonotype was seen a few times. The chain is built from TRBV6-1 and TRBJ2-1, with 11 positions matching TRBD2. This CDR3 comprises 15 residues. Germline-derived CDR1 and CDR2 are MNHNS and SASEGT. Trimming removed 7 bases from V and 2 bases from J; junction bases left unmatched: 4. The CDR3 DNA is TGTGCCAGCATCCCTAGCGGGAGGACCTACAATGAGCAGTTCTTC. It is translated as CASIPSGRTYNEQFF.

J is TRBJ2-7 and V is TRBV13; tentative D call: TRBD2 (6 bases). Germline V gene sequence: CDR1 PRHDT, CDR2 FYEKMQ (reference sequence). The CDR3 has 15 amino acids. The V end lost 5 bases, the J end lost 4 bases, and 18 bases lay between the germline ends. CDR3 in DNA: TGTGCCAGCAGCACCCTAGGGCTAGCGAGGTACGAGCAGTACTTC. Translation gives CASSTLGLARYEQYF.

In this sample, this clonotype turned up once. CDR3: CASSLPGLGGTEAFF. CDR3 bases: TGTGCCAGCAGCTTACCGGGACTTGGAGGTACTGAAGCTTTCTTT. The rearrangement links TRBV7-9 to TRBJ1-1, with a tentative D call TRBD1 (5 bases). The CDR3 contains 15 residues. Germline V gene lookup returns CDR1 SEHNR and CDR2 FQNEAQ (reference sequence). V lost 2 bases and J lost 5, with 15 bases in between. Full variable domain (rest looked up from reference TRBV7-9 and TRBJ1-1): DTGVSQNPRHKITKRGQNVTFRCDPISEHNRLYWYRQTLGQGPEFLTYFQNEAQLEKSRLLSDRFSAERPKGSFSTLEIQRTEQGDSAMYLCASSLPGLGGTEAFFGQGTRLTVV.

This clonotype was seen only a few times. V and J are TRBV6-9 and TRBJ2-5; D is unresolved. Germline V CDR1 and CDR2: MNHGY, SVAAGI. The V end lost 0 bases, the J end lost 5 bases, and 16 bases lay between the germline ends. The CDR3 extends over 16 amino acids. The CDR3 coding sequence is TGTGCCAGCAGTTATTCGCTGTACAGCCCCGGTGAGACCCAGTACTTC. It yields the protein CASSYSLYSPGETQYF.

This clonotype was observed a handful of times. This chain uses TRBV11-2 with TRBJ2-3; D unresolved. This CDR3 has 12 residues. Trimming cost V 7 bases and J 0 bases, with 5 bases left between them. Germline loops: CDR1 SGHAT, CDR2 FQNNGV. The CDR3 sequence: CASMLSTDTQYF. The CDR3 coding sequence is TGTGCCAGCATGCTAAGCACAGATACGCAGTATTTT.

The CDR3 nucleotides read TGTGCCAGCGGTCGACAGCCTTACAATGAGCAGTTCTTC. It translates to CASGRQPYNEQFF. V usage is TRBV2 and J usage is TRBJ2-1; a possible D gene is TRBD1 (5 bases). This CDR3 comprises 13 residues. V shed 8 bases and J shed 4 bases, with 12 bases lying between them. Germline CDR1 reads SNHLY; CDR2 reads FYNNEI.

The chain carries TRBV14 and TRBJ2-7, with 12 bases aligning to TRBD2. Germline-derived CDR1 and CDR2 are SGHDN and FVKESK. The CDR3 contains 17 residues. Trimming took 3 bases from V and 2 from J; bases not matched to a gene: 8. Here the CDR3 reads CASSQRLAGVETYEQYF. The CDR3 DNA follows: TGTGCCAGCAGCCAGAGACTAGCGGGAGTGGAGACCTACGAGCAGTACTTC.

This clonotype appeared a few times. The chain carries TRBV20-1 and TRBJ2-6; 7 bases align to TRBD1. Trimming took 6 bases from V and 1 from J; bases not matched to a gene: 6. There are 15 residues in the CDR3. Looked up from germline, CDR1 is DFQATT and CDR2 is SNEGSKA (reference sequence). DNA for the CDR3: TGCAGTGCAAACAGGGGAACTTCTGGGGCCAACGTCCTGACTTTC. This gives the protein CSANRGTSGANVLTF.

The chain carries TRBV3-1 and TRBJ1-6; 7 nucleotides line up with TRBD1. Germline-derived CDR1 and CDR2 are LGHDT and YNNKEL (reference sequence). The CDR3 contains 15 residues. J gave up 13 bases and V 5 bases, and 14 bases lay outside the gene matches. The CDR3 loop is CASSAYRDSSSPLHF. In DNA, the CDR3 is TGTGCCAGCAGCGCGTACCGGGACAGTTCCTCTCCCCTCCACTTT.

The chain couples TRBV29-1 to TRBJ1-2; TRBD1 is a possible D gene (5 bases). The CDR3 contains 13 residues. Germline loops: CDR1 SQVTM, CDR2 ANQGSEA. Trimming removed 4 bases from V and 2 bases from J, with 11 bases in between. In nucleotides, the CDR3 is TGCAGCGTTGGGGGGGACGGGAACTATGGCTACACCTTC. Translated, it gives CSVGGDGNYGYTF.

The sample holds a few counts of this clonotype. This chain connects TRBV20-1 to TRBJ1-4; maybe TRBD1 (6 bases). V gave up 5 bases and J gave up 7 bases, with 26 bases separating them. The CDR3 is made up of 17 amino acids. CDR1 is DFQATT, CDR2 SNEGSKA, per germline (reference sequence). The CDR3 reads CSAPRPPGHQMSEKLFF. In nucleotides, the CDR3 is TGCAGTGCTCCCCGCCCGCCGGGACACCAGATGAGTGAAAAACTGTTTTTT.

The V gene is TRBV20-1, the J gene TRBJ1-4; 9 bases match TRBD1. Trimming removed 5 bases from V and 6 bases from J; junction bases left unmatched: 7. This CDR3 spans 14 amino acids. Looked up from germline, CDR1 is DFQATT and CDR2 is SNEGSKA (reference sequence). CDR3 sequence: CSAPPGQGHEKLFF. The CDR3 DNA follows: TGCAGTGCTCCCCCGGGACAGGGTCATGAAAAACTGTTTTTT.

This clonotype was found many times. The rearrangement uses TRBV24-1 and TRBJ2-5; D is unclear. The V gene lost 7 bases and the J gene lost 5 bases, with 13 bases spanning the gap. CDR3 size: 13 residues. Germline V gene data show CDR1 as KGHDR and CDR2 as SFDVKD. The DNA for the CDR3 is TGTGCCACCAGCGCCCATGGGTCGGAGACCCAGTACTTC. This codes for CATSAHGSETQYF.

This clonotype has a count of ten or more. The chain recombines TRBV20-1 with TRBJ2-3; D is possibly TRBD2 (5 bases). CDR1 is DFQATT, CDR2 SNEGSKA, per germline (reference sequence). The V end was cut by 3 bases, the J end by 9 bases, with 16 bases between. The CDR3 is made up of 13 amino acids. The CDR3 reads CSASKGFRGTQYF. As DNA, the CDR3 is TGCAGTGCTAGTAAAGGGTTCCGAGGGACGCAGTATTTT.

This clonotype came up a few times. CDR3 amino acids: CASSRQGPDLVREQYF. In DNA, the CDR3 is TGTGCCAGCAGCCGACAGGGGCCCGATTTAGTCCGAGAGCAGTACTTC. V usage is TRBV7-9 and J usage is TRBJ2-7, with 8 bases aligning to TRBD1. This CDR3 has 16 amino acids. J lost 7 bases, V lost 5 bases, and 16 bases had no gene match. The V gene's germline CDR1 is SEHNR and CDR2 FQNEAQ (reference sequence). Full variable domain (missing parts from reference TRBV7-9 and TRBJ2-7): DTGVSQNPRHKITKRGQNVTFRCDPISEHNRLYWYRQTLGQGPEFLTYFQNEAQLEKSRLLSDRFSAERPKGSFSTLEIQRTEQGDSAMYLCASSRQGPDLVREQYFGPGTRLTVT.

In its sample, this clonotype was seen a few times. V gene TRBV9 combines with J gene TRBJ2-5; D call uncertain. Germline values: CDR1 SGDLS, CDR2 YYNGEE. Trimming removed 2 bases at V and 2 bases at J, with 10 bases between. The CDR3 runs 14 residues. The CDR3 reads CASSVSGAQETQYF. In DNA form, the CDR3 reads TGTGCCAGCAGCGTGTCCGGAGCGCAAGAGACCCAGTACTTC.

This clonotype was found a few times. The gene calls are TRBV4-1 and TRBJ2-7, with TRBD2 as a possible D gene (5 bases). The CDR3 contains 13 residues. V dropped 2 bases and J dropped 3 bases, with 8 bases sitting between them. Germline assignment: CDR1 MGHRA and CDR2 YSYEKL. The CDR3 here is CASSQQLGYEQYF. The CDR3 DNA sequence: TGCGCCAGCAGCCAACAACTAGGCTACGAGCAGTACTTC.

Only a few counts were recorded for this clonotype. The gene calls are TRBV6-6 and TRBJ2-7; possible D gene TRBD1, 7 bases. The V gene's germline CDR1 is MNHNY and CDR2 SVGAGI (reference sequence). This CDR3 region has 13 residues. Trimming took off 11 bases at V and 1 base at J, with 15 bases between the two ends. This CDR3 is CASAEGASYEQYF. The CDR3 nucleotides are TGTGCCTCCGCGGAGGGGGCGTCCTACGAGCAGTACTTC.

The rearrangement joins TRBV7-6 to TRBJ2-2, with a weak D call TRBD2 (6 bases). This CDR3 spans 15 amino acids. Germline values: CDR1 SGHVS, CDR2 FNYEAQ. V was clipped by 7 bases and J by 1 base, with 13 bases between them. The chain's CDR3 is CASTAAGRNTGELFF. CDR3 DNA: TGTGCCAGCACCGCCGCGGGACGGAACACCGGGGAGCTGTTTTTT.